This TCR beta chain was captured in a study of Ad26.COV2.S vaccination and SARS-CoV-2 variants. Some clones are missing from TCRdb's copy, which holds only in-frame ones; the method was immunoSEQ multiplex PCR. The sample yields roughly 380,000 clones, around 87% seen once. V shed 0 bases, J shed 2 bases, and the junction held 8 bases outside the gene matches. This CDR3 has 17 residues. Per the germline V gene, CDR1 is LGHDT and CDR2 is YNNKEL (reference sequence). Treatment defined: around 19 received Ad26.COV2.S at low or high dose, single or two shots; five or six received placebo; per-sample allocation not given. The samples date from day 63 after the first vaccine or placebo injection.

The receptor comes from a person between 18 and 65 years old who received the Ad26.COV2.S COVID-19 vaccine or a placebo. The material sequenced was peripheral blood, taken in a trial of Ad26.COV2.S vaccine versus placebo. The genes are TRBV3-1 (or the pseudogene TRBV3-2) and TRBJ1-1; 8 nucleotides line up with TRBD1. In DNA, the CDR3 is TGTGCCAGCAGCCAAGATACCACAGGGGGGTCCAACACTGAAGCTTTCTTT. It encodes CASSQDTTGGSNTEAFF.